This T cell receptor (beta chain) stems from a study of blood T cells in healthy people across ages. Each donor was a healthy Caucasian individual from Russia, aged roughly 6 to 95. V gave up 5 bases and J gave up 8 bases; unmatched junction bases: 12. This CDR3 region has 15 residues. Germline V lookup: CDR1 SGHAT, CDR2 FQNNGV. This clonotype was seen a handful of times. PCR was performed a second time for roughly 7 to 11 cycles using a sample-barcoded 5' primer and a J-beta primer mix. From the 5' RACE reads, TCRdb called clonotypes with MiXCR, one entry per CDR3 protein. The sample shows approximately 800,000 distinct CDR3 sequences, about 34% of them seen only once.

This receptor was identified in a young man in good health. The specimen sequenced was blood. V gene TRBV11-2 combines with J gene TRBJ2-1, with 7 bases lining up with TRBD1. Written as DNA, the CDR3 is TGTGCCAGCAGCGACACACGACAGGGCGAGGATGAGCAGTTCTTC. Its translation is CASSDTRQGEDEQFF.